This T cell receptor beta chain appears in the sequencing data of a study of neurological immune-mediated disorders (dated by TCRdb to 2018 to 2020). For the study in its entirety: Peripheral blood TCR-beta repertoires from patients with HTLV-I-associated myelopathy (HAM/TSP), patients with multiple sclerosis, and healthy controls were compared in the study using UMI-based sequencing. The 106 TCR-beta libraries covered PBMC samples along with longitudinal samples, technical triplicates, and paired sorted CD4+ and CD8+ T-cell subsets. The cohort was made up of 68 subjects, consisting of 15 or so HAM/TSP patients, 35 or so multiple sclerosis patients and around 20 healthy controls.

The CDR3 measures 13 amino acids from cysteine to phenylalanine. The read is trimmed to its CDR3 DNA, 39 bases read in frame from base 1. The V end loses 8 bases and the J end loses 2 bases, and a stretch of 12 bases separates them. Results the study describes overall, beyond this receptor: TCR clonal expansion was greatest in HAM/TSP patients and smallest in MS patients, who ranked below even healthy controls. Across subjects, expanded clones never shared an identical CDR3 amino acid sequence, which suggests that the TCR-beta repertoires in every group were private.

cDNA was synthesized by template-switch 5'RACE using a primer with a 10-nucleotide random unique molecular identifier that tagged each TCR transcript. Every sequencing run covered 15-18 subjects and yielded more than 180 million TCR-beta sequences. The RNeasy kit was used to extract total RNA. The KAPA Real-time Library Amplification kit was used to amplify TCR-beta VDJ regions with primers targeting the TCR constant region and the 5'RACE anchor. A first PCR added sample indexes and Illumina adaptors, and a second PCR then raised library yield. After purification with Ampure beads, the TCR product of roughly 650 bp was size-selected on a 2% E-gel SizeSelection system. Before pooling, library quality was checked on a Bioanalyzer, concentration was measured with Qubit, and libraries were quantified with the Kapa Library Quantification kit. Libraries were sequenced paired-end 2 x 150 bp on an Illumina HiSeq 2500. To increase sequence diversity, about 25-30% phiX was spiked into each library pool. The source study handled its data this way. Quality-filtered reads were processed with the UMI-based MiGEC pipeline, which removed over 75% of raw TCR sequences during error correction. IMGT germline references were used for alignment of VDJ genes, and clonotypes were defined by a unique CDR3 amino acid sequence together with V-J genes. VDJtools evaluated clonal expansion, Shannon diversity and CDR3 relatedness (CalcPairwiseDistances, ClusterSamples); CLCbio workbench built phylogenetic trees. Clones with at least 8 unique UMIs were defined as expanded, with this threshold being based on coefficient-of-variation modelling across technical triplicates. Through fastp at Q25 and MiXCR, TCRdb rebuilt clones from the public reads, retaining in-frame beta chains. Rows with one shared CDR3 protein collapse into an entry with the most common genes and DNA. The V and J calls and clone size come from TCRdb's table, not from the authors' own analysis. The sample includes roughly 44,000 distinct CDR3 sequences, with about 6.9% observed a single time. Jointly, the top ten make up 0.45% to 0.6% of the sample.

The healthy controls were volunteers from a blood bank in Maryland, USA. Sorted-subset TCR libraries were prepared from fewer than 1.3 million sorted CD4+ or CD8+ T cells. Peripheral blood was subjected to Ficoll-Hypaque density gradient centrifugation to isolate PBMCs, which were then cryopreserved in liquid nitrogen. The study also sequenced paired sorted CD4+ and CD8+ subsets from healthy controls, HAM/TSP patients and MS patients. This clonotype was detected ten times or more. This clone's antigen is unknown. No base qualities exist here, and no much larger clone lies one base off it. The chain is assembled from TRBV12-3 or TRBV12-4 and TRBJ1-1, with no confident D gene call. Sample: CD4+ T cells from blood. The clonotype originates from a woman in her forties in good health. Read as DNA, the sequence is TGTGCCAGCCGACCCACACTTAACACTGAAGCTTTCTTT. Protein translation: CASRPTLNTEAFF.